This T cell receptor beta chain was profiled in a study of tumor-infiltrating lymphocytes in localized non-small cell lung cancer. Study-level information: Several tumor histologies, both smoking statuses, and some post-neoadjuvant chemotherapy samples were included. Resected tumor was paired with non-adjacent uninvolved lung from the same patient. Broader study findings: TCR sequencing covered a subset of patients with enough tissue. T-cell fraction did not differ between immunotypes IM1 and IM2.

With respect to this clone: The antigen remains unidentified.

Repertoires were generated with immunoSEQ multiplex PCR, while TCRdb's copy carries only in-frame clones and drops some. The data show some 8,000 clones, around 79% seen once. The CDR3 length is 13 residues. V lost 3 bases to trimming and J lost 4 bases, with 6 bases between them. Germline V lookup: CDR1 WNHNN, CDR2 SYGVQD (reference sequence). The sequenced sample was uninvolved lung tissue not adjacent to the tumor. The sequence was collected from a human donor with non-small cell lung cancer. V usage is TRBV10-1 and J usage is TRBJ2-2; no firm D call. CDR3 DNA: TGCGCCAGCAGTGATGTAACCACCGGGGAGCTGTTTTTT. The encoded protein is CASSDVTTGELFF.